The present TCR beta chain was sequenced within a study of cytotoxic CD8 clonotypes in ibrutinib-treated CLL. The wider study: Over 9 relapsed/refractory, some 14 treatment-naive; about 17 IGHV unmutated. General study results and limits: Clonality, elevated at ibrutinib response, dropped back toward baseline at progression.

Regarding this clone: Its matching antigen is unknown.

Assay: immunoSEQ multiplex PCR; the TCRdb copy retains only in-frame clones and omits some. The sample has 130,000 or so clones, 70% to 85% seen once. CDR3 size: 15 residues. The V segment lost 4 bases and the J segment 6 bases; nucleotides outside the gene matches: 7. CDR1 SGHTA and CDR2 FQGNSA come from the germline V gene. J is TRBJ2-1 and V is TRBV7-2; 9 bases fit TRBD2. The source material was PBMCs, sampled after 12 months of ibrutinib treatment. This clonotype was sampled from a human donor with chronic lymphocytic leukemia. The CDR3 reads CASSSQAGGLNEQFF. In DNA, the CDR3 is TGTGCCAGCAGCTCCCAGGCGGGGGGGCTCAATGAGCAGTTCTTC.